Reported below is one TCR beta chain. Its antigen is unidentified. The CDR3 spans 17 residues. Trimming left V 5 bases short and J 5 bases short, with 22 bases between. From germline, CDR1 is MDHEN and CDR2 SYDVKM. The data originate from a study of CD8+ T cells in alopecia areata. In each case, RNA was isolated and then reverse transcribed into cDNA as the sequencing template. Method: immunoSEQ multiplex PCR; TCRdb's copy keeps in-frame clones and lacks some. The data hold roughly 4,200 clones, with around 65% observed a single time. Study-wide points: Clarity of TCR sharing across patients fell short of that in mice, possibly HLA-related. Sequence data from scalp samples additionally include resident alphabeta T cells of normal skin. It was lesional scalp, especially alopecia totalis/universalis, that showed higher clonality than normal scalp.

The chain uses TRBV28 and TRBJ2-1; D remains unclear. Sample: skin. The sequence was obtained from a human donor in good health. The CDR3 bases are TGTGCCAGCAGTACGATAGCAACCCGACTTACTCACAATGAGCAGTTCTTC. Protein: CASSTIATRLTHNEQFF. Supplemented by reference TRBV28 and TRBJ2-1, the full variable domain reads DVKVTQSSRYLVKRTGEKVFLECVQDMDHENMFWYRQDPGLGLRLIYFSYDVKMKEKGDIPEGYSVSREKKERFSLILESASTNQTSMYLCASSTIATRLTHNEQFFGPGTRLTVL.